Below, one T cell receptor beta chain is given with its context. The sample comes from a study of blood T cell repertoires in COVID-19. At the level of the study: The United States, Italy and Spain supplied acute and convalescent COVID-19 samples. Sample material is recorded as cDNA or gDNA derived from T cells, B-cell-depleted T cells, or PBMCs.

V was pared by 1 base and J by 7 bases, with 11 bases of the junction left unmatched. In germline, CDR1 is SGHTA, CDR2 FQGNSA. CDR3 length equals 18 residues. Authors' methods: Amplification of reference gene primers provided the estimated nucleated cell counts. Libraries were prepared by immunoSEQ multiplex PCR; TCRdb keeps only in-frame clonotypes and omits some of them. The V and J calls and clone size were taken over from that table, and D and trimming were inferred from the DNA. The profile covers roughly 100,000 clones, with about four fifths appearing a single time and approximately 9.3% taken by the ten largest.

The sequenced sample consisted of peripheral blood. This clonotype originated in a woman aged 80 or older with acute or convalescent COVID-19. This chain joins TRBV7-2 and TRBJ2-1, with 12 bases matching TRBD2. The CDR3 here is CASSLVGSTSGGLNEQFF. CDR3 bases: TGTGCCAGCAGCTTAGTGGGGTCGACTAGCGGGGGCCTGAATGAGCAGTTCTTC.